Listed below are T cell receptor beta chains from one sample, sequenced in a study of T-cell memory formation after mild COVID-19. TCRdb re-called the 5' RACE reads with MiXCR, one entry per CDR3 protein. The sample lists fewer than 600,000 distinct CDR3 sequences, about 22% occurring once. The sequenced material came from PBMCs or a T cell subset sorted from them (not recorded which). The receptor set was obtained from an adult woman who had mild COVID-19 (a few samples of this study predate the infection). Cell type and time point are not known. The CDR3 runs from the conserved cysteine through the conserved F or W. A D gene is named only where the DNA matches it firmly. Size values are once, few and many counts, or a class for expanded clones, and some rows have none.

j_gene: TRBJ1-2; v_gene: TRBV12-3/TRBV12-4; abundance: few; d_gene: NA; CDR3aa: CASSPESYGYTF; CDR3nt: TGTGCCAGCAGCCCCGAGTCCTATGGCTACACCTTC
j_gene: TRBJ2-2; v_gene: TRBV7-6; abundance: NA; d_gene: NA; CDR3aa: CASSLDRAIPGELFF; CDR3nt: TGTGCCAGCAGCTTAGACCGGGCTATCCCCGGGGAGCTGTTTTTT
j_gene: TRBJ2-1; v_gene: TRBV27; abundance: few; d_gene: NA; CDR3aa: CASSLSGRVYEQFF; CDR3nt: TGTGCCAGCAGTTTATCTGGGCGGGTCTATGAGCAGTTCTTC
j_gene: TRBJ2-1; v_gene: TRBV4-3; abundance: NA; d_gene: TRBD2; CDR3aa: CASSPTAASGNEQFF; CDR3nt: TGCGCCAGCAGCCCCACCGCTGCTAGCGGCAATGAGCAGTTCTTC
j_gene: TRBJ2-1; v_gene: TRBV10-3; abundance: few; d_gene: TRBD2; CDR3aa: CAISGLAGINEQFF; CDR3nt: TGTGCCATCAGTGGACTAGCGGGAATCAATGAGCAGTTCTTC
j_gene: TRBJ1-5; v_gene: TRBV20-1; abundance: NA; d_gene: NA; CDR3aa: CSSRGVRSNQPQHF; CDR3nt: TGCAGTTCTCGAGGGGTACGGAGCAATCAGCCCCAGCATTTT
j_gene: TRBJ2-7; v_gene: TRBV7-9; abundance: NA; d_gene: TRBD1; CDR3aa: CASSIKTGAYYEQYF; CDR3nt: TGTGCCAGCAGCATCAAAACAGGGGCCTACTACGAGCAGTACTTC
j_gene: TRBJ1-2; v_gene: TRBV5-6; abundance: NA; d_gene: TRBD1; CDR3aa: CASRTETGTGVYGYTF; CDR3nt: TGTGCCAGCAGGACTGAAACCGGGACAGGGGTTTATGGCTACACCTTC
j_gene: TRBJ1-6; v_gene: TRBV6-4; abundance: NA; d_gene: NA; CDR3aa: CANKMTALSSYNSPLHF; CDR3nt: TGTGCCAACAAAATGACAGCCTTGAGCTCCTATAATTCACCCCTCCACTTT
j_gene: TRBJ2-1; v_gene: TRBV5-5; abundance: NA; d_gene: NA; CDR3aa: CASSLLGWVDEQFF; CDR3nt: TGTGCCAGCAGCTTGTTAGGGTGGGTGGATGAGCAGTTCTTC
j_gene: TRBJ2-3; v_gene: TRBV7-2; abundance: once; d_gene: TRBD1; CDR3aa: CASSIKPGQGDTQYF; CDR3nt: TGTGCCAGCAGCATTAAGCCGGGACAGGGAGATACGCAGTATTTT
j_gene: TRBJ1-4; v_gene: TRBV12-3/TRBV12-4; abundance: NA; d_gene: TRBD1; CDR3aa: CASSLGDRGREKLFF; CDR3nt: TGTGCCAGCAGTTTAGGAGACAGGGGGAGGGAAAAACTGTTTTTT
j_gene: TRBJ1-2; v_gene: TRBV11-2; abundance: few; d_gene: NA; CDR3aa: CASSSPYRAGANYGYTF; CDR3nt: TGTGCCAGCAGCTCGCCCTACAGGGCTGGAGCTAACTATGGCTACACCTTC
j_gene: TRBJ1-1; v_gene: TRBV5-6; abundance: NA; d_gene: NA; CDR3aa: CASSPGFSEAFF; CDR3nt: TGTGCCAGCAGCCCGGGGTTCTCTGAAGCTTTCTTT
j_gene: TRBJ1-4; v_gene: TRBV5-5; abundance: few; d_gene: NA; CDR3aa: CASSSGAREKLFF; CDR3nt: TGTGCCAGCAGCTCGGGGGCGAGGGAAAAACTGTTTTTT
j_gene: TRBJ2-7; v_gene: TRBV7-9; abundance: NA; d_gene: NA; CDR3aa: CASSLAGIQPPHYEQYF; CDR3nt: TGTGCCAGCAGCTTAGCCGGGATCCAACCCCCCCATTACGAGCAGTACTTC
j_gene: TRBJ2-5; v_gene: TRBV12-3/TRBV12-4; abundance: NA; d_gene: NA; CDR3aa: CASSKEGETQYF; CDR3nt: TGTGCCAGCAGTAAAGAAGGGGAGACCCAGTACTTC
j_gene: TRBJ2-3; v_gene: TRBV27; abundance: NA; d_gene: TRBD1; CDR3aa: CASSLAGQGNLFSTDTQYF; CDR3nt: TGTGCCAGCAGTCTAGCCGGACAGGGGAATCTATTTAGCACAGATACGCAGTATTTT
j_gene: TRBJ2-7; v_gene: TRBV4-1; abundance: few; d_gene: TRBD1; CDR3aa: CASSQPGTGGAYEQYF; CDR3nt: TGCGCCAGCAGCCAACCAGGGACAGGGGGAGCCTACGAGCAGTACTTC
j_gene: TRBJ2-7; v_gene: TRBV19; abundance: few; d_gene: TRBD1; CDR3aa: CASSTTGGPYEQYF; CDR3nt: TGTGCCAGTAGTACGACAGGGGGCCCCTACGAGCAGTACTTC
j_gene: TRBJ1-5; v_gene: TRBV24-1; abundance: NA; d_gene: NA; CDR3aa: CATSLGGSALNQPQHF; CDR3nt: TGTGCCACCAGTTTGGGGGGCAGCGCTTTAAATCAGCCCCAGCATTTT
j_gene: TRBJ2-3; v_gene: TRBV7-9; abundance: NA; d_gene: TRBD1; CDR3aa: CASSGQITDTQYF; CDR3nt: TGTGCCAGCTCGGGACAGATCACAGATACGCAGTATTTT
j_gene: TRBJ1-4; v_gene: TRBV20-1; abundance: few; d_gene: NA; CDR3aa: CSASPLQGTNEKLFF; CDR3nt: TGCAGTGCTTCTCCCCTTCAGGGAACTAATGAAAAACTGTTTTTT
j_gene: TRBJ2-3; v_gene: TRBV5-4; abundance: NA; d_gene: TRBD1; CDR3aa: CAFNPRGDTQYF; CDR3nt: TGTGCCTTCAATCCCAGGGGGGATACGCAGTATTTT
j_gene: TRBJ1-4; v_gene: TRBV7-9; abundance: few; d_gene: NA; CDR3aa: CASSEAGVREKLFF; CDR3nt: TGTGCCAGCAGCGAGGCGGGGGTACGTGAAAAACTGTTTTTT
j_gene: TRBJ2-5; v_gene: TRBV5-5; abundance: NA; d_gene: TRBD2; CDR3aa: CASSLASASGGQETQYF; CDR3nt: TGTGCCAGCAGCTTGGCCTCGGCTAGCGGGGGGCAAGAGACCCAGTACTTC
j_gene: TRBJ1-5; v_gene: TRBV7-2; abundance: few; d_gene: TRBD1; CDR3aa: CASSWTGTNQPQHF; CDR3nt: TGTGCCAGCAGCTGGACAGGGACTAATCAGCCCCAGCATTTT
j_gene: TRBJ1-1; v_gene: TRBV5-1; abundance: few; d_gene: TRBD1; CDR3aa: CASSEQGANTEAFF; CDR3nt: TGCGCCAGCAGCGAACAGGGGGCGAACACTGAAGCTTTCTTT
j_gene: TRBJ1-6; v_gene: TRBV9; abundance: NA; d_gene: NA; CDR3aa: CASSESSGLGNSPLHF; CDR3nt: TGTGCCAGCAGCGAGTCCTCAGGGTTAGGTAATTCACCCCTCCACTTT
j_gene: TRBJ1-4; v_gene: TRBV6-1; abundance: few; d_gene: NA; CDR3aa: CATRDILTNEKLFF; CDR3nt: TGTGCCACCCGGGACATTTTAACTAATGAAAAACTGTTTTTT
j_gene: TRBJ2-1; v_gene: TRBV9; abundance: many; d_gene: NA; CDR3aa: CASSVMGNNNEQFF; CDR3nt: TGTGCCAGCAGCGTAATGGGAAACAACAATGAGCAGTTCTTC
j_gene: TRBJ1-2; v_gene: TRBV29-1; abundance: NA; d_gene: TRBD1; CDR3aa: CSVVGDRVSYTF; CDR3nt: TGCAGCGTTGTGGGGGACAGGGTTTCCTACACCTTC
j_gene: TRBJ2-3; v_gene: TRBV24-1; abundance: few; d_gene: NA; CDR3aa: CATSDPRSPTDTQYF; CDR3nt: TGTGCCACCAGTGATCCTCGATCCCCCACAGATACGCAGTATTTT
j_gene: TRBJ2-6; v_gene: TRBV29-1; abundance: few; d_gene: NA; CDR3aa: CSVTYAGANVLTF; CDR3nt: TGCAGCGTTACGTACGCTGGGGCCAACGTCCTGACTTTC
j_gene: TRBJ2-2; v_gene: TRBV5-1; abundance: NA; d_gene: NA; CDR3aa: CASSTDLETGELFF; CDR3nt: TGCGCCAGCAGCACGGACCTCGAGACCGGGGAGCTGTTTTTT
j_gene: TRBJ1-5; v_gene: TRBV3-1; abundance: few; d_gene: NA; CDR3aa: CASSQGDGNQPQHF; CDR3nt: TGTGCCAGCAGCCAAGGGGACGGCAATCAGCCCCAGCATTTT
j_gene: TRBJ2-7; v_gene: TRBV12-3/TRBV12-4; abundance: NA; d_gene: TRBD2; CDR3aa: CASSKRLANEQYF; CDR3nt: TGTGCCAGCAGCAAGAGACTAGCCAACGAGCAGTACTTC
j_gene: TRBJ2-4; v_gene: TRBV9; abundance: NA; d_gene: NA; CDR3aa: CASSPTRTALNIQYF; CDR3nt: TGTGCCAGCAGCCCCACCCGAACGGCCCTGAACATTCAGTACTTC
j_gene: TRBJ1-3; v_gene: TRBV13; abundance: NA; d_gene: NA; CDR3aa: CASKTRGASGNTIYF; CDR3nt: TGTGCCAGCAAGACGAGGGGGGCCTCTGGAAACACCATATATTTT
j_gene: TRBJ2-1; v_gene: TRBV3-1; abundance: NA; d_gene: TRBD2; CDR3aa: CASSQALRRLAGGTYNEQFF; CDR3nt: TGTGCCAGCAGCCAAGCCCTACGGCGACTAGCGGGGGGCACCTACAATGAGCAGTTCTTC
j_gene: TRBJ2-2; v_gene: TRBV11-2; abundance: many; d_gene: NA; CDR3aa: CASPQGAGELFF; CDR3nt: TGTGCCAGCCCCCAGGGCGCCGGGGAGCTGTTTTTT
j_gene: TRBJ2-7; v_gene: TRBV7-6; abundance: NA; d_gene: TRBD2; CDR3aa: CASSPRTSESYEQYF; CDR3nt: TGTGCCAGCAGCCCCCGGACTAGCGAGTCCTACGAGCAGTACTTC
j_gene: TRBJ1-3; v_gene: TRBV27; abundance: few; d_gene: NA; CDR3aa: CASSSSVDAGNTIYF; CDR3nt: TGTGCCAGCAGTTCTTCAGTTGACGCTGGAAACACCATATATTTT
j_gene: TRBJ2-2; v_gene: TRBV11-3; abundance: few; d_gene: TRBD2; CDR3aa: CASSSGLSGRPGELFF; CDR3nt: TGTGCCAGCAGCTCAGGACTAAGCGGGAGGCCCGGGGAGCTGTTTTTT
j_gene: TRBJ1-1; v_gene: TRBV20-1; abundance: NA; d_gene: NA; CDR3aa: CSASGGRRTEAFF; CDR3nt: TGCAGTGCTAGTGGGGGGCGGCGCACTGAAGCTTTCTTT
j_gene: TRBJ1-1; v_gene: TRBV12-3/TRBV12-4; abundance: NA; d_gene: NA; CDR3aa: CASSLDRVPGTEAFF; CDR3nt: TGTGCCAGCAGTTTAGACAGGGTGCCGGGTACTGAAGCTTTCTTT
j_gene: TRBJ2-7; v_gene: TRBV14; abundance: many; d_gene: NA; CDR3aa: CASSQALRGPGEQYF; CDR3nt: TGTGCCAGCAGCCAAGCTTTGCGGGGCCCTGGAGAGCAGTACTTC
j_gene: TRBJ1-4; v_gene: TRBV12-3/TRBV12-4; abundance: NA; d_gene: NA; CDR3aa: CASSRLSEKLFF; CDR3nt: TGTGCCAGCTCAAGACTCTCAGAAAAACTGTTTTTT
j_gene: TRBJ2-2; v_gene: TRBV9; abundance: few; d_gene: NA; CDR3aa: CASNLGTVNTGELFF; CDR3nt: TGTGCCAGCAACCTAGGGACGGTGAACACCGGGGAGCTGTTTTTT
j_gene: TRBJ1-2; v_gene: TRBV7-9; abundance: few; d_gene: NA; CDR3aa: CASATGLDYGYTF; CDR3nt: TGTGCCAGCGCAACAGGTCTCGACTATGGCTACACCTTC
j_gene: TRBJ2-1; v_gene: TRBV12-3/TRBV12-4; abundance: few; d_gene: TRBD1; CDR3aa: CASTYRQGGYNEQFF; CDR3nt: TGTGCCAGCACCTATCGACAGGGGGGCTACAATGAGCAGTTCTTC
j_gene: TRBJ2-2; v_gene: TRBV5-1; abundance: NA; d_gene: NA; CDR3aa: CASTDPIGEGNTNTGELFF; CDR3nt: TGCGCCAGCACCGATCCTATTGGTGAAGGGAATACGAACACCGGGGAGCTGTTTTTT
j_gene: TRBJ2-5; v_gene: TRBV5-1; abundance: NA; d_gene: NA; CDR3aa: CASSLEGGKTQYF; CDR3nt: TGCGCCAGCAGCTTGGAGGGGGGCAAGACCCAGTACTTC
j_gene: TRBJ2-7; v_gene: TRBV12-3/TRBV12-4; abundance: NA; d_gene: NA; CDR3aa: CASSYLGQRDEQYF; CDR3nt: TGTGCCAGCAGTTATTTGGGCCAGAGGGACGAGCAGTACTTC
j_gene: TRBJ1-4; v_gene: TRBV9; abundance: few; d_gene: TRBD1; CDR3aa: CASSVADRGNEKLFF; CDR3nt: TGTGCCAGCAGCGTAGCGGACAGGGGAAATGAAAAACTGTTTTTT
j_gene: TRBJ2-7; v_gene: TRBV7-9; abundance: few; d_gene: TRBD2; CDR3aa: CASSPPGTRVVEQYF; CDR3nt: TGTGCCAGCAGCCCCCCCGGGACTAGGGTGGTTGAGCAGTACTTC
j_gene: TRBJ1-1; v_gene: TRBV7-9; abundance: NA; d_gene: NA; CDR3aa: CASSLAQPEAFF; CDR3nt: TGTGCCAGCAGCTTAGCGCAGCCTGAAGCTTTCTTT
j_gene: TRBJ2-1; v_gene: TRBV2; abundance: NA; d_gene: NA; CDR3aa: CASSSTGTPSSDEQFF; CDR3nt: TGTGCCAGCAGCTCAACCGGGACCCCCTCCTCTGATGAGCAGTTCTTC
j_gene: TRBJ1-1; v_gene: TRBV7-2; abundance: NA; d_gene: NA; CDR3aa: CASSLDMTTEAFF; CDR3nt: TGTGCCAGCAGCTTAGATATGACCACTGAAGCTTTCTTT
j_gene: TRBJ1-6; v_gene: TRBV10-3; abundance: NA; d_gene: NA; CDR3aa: CAISELGMSSPLHF; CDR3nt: TGTGCCATCAGTGAGCTGGGAATGAGTTCACCCCTCCACTTT